This TCR beta chain is drawn from a study of shared clonotypes between healthy human individuals. General study findings and limits: Generation probabilities of non-shared clonotypes were lower (relative to those shared by all four donors).

Clones were read by immunoSEQ multiplex PCR, and TCRdb kept only the in-frame ones, dropping some. Of more than 2 million clones listed, about 95% are singletons. This CDR3 comprises 14 residues. Trimming stripped 6 bases from V and 0 bases from J, with 11 bases between. The germline gives CDR1 SGDLS, CDR2 YYNGEE. Terminally differentiated effector memory CD45RA+ cells were excluded by CCR7 positive selection of CD45RO-negative cells. As for this clone: The antigen remains undetermined.

The sequence came from a man aged 18-30 years in good health. Sequenced sample: naive CD8+ T cells sorted from blood. The chain carries TRBV9 and TRBJ2-3; tentative D call: TRBD1 (6 bases). CDR3 nucleotide sequence: TGTGCCAGCACCCTAGGGGGAAGCACAGATACGCAGTATTTT. Its protein product is CASTLGGSTDTQYF.